Listed here are 17 T cell receptor beta chains from one sample, sequenced in a study of graft-versus-host responses after intestinal transplantation. The protocol was immunoSEQ multiplex PCR, while the TCRdb copy is restricted to in-frame clones and leaves out a portion. The data show about 18,000 clones, roughly 40% seen once. The source material was alloreactive CD4+ T cells from a mixed lymphocyte reaction culture, sampled before intestinal transplant. Subset indicated: CFSE-low proliferating T cells sorted from approximately six-day pre-transplant mixed lymphocyte reaction (GvH or HvG direction). All receptors come from a human patient who received an intestinal transplant.

This clone was seen a handful of times. The chain employs TRBV18 and TRBJ2-2, with D uncertain. Germline V gene lookup returns CDR1 KGHSH and CDR2 LQKENI. V lost 3 bases and J 0 bases, leaving 5 bases between the germline ends. The CDR3 has 14 residues. The CDR3 region has the DNA TGTGCCAGCTCACCGCGCACGAACACCGGGGAGCTGTTTTTT. Translating it yields CASSPRTNTGELFF.

This clone has only a few counts. The V gene is TRBV7-8, the J gene TRBJ2-1, with 9 nucleotides matching TRBD2. The V segment lost 1 base and the J segment 1 base; nucleotides outside the gene matches: 11. The CDR3 contains 19 residues. Germline V CDR1 and CDR2: SGHVS, FQNEAQ. The CDR3 here is CASSLDVASGVRSYNEQFF. CDR3 coding DNA: TGTGCCAGCAGCTTAGATGTGGCTAGCGGGGTTAGGTCCTACAATGAGCAGTTCTTC.

The sample holds a few counts of this clone. The rearrangement joins TRBV4-2 to TRBJ2-3, with 9 bases identical to TRBD2. CDR1 and CDR2 (germline): LGHNA, YNFKEQ. The CDR3 totals 17 residues. V gave up 0 bases and J gave up 3 bases; unmatched junction bases: 7. CDR3 nucleotides: TGTGCCAGCAGCCAAGATTCTAGCGGGGTTGGGACAGATACGCAGTATTTT. Its protein product is CASSQDSSGVGTDTQYF.

This sequence joins TRBV13 and TRBJ2-2, with 7 bases matching TRBD2. CDR3 length: 16 amino acids. Trimming cost V 2 bases and J 2 bases; bases outside gene matches: 5. Germline assignment: CDR1 PRHDT and CDR2 FYEKMQ (reference sequence). This CDR3 reads CASSLLGGSNTGELFF. The CDR3 DNA follows: TGTGCCAGCAGCTTACTCGGGGGGAGTAACACCGGGGAGCTGTTTTTT. The entire variable domain, with the rest obtained from reference TRBV13 and TRBJ2-2, is as follows: AAGVIQSPRHLIKEKRETATLKCYPIPRHDTVYWYQQGPGQDPQFLISFYEKMQSDKGSIPDRFSAQQFSDYHSELNMSSLELGDSALYFCASSLLGGSNTGELFFGEGSRLTVL.

V and J are TRBV11-3 and TRBJ2-1, with 7 bases lining up with TRBD2. The J segment lost 1 base and the V segment lost 5 bases, leaving 11 bases of the junction unmatched. The CDR3 length is 17 residues. From germline, CDR1 is SGHNT and CDR2 YENEEA. The CDR3 is CASSPLAVYGSYNEQFF. DNA of the CDR3: TGTGCCAGCAGCCCCCTAGCGGTCTATGGGTCCTACAATGAGCAGTTCTTC.

V and J are TRBV7-2 and TRBJ2-7; D may be TRBD1 or TRBD2 (5 bases each). The germline V and J ends were trimmed by 7 bases and 0 bases, with 10 bases remaining between them. Germline loops: CDR1 SGHTA, CDR2 FQGNSA. The CDR3 is 13 amino acids. CDR3 sequence (DNA): TGTGCCAGCAATAGGGACGGCTCCTACGAGCAGTACTTC. The encoded protein is CASNRDGSYEQYF.

CDR3 nucleotides: TGTGCCAGCGCTTATGGGGGGCCCGATAATTCACCCCTCCACTTT. It translates to CASAYGGPDNSPLHF. The chain is built from TRBV6-1 and TRBJ1-6; possible D gene TRBD1, 6 bases. Germline CDR1 MNHNS, CDR2 SASEGT. The ends were cut back, 8 bases at V and 5 bases at J, with 16 bases in the middle. This CDR3 has 15 amino acids.

The chain combines TRBV5-1 with TRBJ2-2; the D gene is possibly TRBD1 (6 bases). CDR3 size: 14 residues. CDR1 is SGHRS, CDR2 YFSETQ, per germline. The ends were cut back, 0 bases at V and 4 bases at J, with 7 bases in the middle. CDR3 loop: CASSLVGGTGELFF. DNA of the CDR3: TGCGCCAGCAGCTTGGTAGGGGGCACCGGGGAGCTGTTTTTT.

This clone was observed a handful of times. The V call is TRBV30, the J call TRBJ2-1; either TRBD1 or TRBD2 may supply D (5 bases each). Germline CDR1 is GTSNPN and CDR2 is SVGIG (reference sequence). V was pared by 4 bases and J by 2 bases, with 18 bases between. This CDR3 contains 16 residues. The chain's CDR3 is CAWISSQTGPYNEQFF. The CDR3 region has the DNA TGTGCCTGGATAAGTTCGCAAACGGGGCCCTACAATGAGCAGTTCTTC.

This chain uses TRBV11-2 with TRBJ1-2; D may be TRBD1 (5 bases). Germline V gives CDR1 SGHAT, CDR2 FQNNGV. This CDR3 has 14 amino acids. V was clipped by 2 bases and J by 5 bases, with 12 bases between them. The CDR3 here is CASSLTIGGYGYTF. CDR3 DNA sequence: TGTGCCAGCAGCTTAACCATCGGGGGATATGGCTACACCTTC.

This clone has only a few counts. The V gene is TRBV5-1, the J gene TRBJ1-2; D is unclear. The germline V and J ends were trimmed by 0 bases and 0 bases, with 12 bases remaining between them. The CDR3 contains 16 residues. The germline V gene encodes CDR1 SGHRS and CDR2 YFSETQ. The CDR3: CASSLVGWTTNYGYTF. The CDR3 coding sequence is TGCGCCAGCAGCTTGGTGGGGTGGACCACTAACTATGGCTACACCTTC.

V and J are TRBV4-2 and TRBJ2-6, with TRBD1 matching 7 bases. Germline V gives CDR1 LGHNA, CDR2 YNFKEQ. The CDR3 sequence is 17 residues long. V lost 3 bases and J lost 1; bases outside the gene matches: 6. CDR3 amino acids: CASSHSDRLSGANVLTF. The CDR3 DNA follows: TGTGCCAGCAGCCATTCGGACAGGTTGTCTGGGGCCAACGTCCTGACTTTC.

Sample share makes this clone medium-sized (0.01 to 0.1%). The V call is TRBV7-2, the J call TRBJ1-2; D remains unclear. CDR1 SGHTA and CDR2 FQGNSA come from the germline V gene. The CDR3 covers 12 residues. V shed 5 bases and J shed 6 bases, with 10 bases lying between them. CDR3 amino acids: CASSPRTNGYTF. In nucleotides, the CDR3 is TGTGCCAGCAGCCCCCGGACCAATGGCTACACCTTC.

V gene TRBV29-1 combines with J gene TRBJ2-2; D gene ambiguous. The germline V gene has CDR1 SQVTM and CDR2 ANQGSEA. With 4 bases removed from V and 0 bases from J, the gap between germline ends came to 9 bases. This CDR3 contains 14 residues. The CDR3 reads CSVAHTANTGELFF. For the CDR3, the DNA is TGCAGCGTTGCACACACAGCGAACACCGGGGAGCTGTTTTTT.

Only one count was recorded for this clone. This chain joins TRBV9 and TRBJ2-2, with a tentative D call TRBD1 (6 bases). Per germline, CDR1 SGDLS and CDR2 YYNGEE. This CDR3 region has 14 residues. V dropped 4 bases and J dropped 5 bases, with 12 bases sitting between them. The CDR3 here is CASSMTGQTGELFF. As DNA, the CDR3 is TGTGCCAGCAGCATGACAGGTCAGACCGGGGAGCTGTTTTTT.

This clone is medium-sized (0.01 to 0.1%) within its sample. The gene calls are TRBV19 and TRBJ1-5, with D tentatively TRBD1 (5 bases). Trimming took 4 bases from V and 6 from J, leaving 13 bases between them. This CDR3 has 14 amino acids. CDR1 and CDR2 from the germline V gene are LNHDA and SQIVND (reference sequence). The CDR3 protein is CASSRSGGVQPQHF. The CDR3 DNA sequence: TGTGCCAGTAGTAGATCGGGGGGAGTTCAGCCCCAGCATTTT.

The chain links TRBV9 to TRBJ2-1; possibly TRBD2 for D (6 bases). From germline, CDR1 is SGDLS and CDR2 YYNGEE. V lost 4 bases and J 0 bases, leaving 14 bases between the germline ends. This CDR3 region has 16 residues. The CDR3 coding sequence is TGTGCCAGCAGCCCCAGGGCGGGGCGCTCCTACAATGAGCAGTTCTTC. It encodes CASSPRAGRSYNEQFF.